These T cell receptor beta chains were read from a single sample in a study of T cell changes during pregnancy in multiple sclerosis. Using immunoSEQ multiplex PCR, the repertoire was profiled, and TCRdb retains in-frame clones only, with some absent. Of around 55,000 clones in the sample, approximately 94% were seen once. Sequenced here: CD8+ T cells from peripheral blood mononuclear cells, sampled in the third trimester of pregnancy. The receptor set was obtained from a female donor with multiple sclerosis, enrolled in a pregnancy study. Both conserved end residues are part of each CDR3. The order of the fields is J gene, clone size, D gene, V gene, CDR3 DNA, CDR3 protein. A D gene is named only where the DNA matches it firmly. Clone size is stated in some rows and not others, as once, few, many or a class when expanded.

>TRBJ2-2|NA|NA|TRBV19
TGTGCCAGTAGTATAGCAGGGGCCGGGGAGCTGTTTTTT
CASSIAGAGELFF
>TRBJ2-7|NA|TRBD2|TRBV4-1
TGCGCCAGCAGCCAAGCAGTCGCTAGCGGGATATACGAGCAGTACTTC
CASSQAVASGIYEQYF
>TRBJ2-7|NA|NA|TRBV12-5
TGTGCTAGTGGTTTAACTGGCGGCGGTTCTCACGAGCAGTACTTC
CASGLTGGGSHEQYF
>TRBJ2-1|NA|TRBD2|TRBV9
TGTGCCAGCAGCTCGGACCCCGGCGGGAGGACCGATGAGCAGTTCTTC
CASSSDPGGRTDEQFF
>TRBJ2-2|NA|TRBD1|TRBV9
TGTGCCAGCAGCGGTGGACAGGGAAACACCGGGGAGCTGTTTTTT
CASSGGQGNTGELFF
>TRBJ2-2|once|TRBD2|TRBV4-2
TGTGCCAGCAGCCAACGGGAGGTCACCGGGGAGCTGTTTTTT
CASSQREVTGELFF
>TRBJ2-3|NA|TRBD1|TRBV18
TGTGCCAGCTCACCACCTCTGGACAGGAGCGCATATACGCAGTATTTT
CASSPPLDRSAYTQYF
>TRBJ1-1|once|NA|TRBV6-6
TGTGCCAGCAGTGCTTTCGGGAGCCTTAACACTGAAGCTTTCTTT
CASSAFGSLNTEAFF
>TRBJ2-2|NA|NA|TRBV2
TGTGCCAGCAGTGAAGCGCTTCTGCTAGGGGAGCTGTTTTTT
CASSEALLLGELFF
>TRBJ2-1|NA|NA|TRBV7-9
TGTGCCAGCAGCTTAGACAGACCCGAGCAGTTCTTC
CASSLDRPEQFF
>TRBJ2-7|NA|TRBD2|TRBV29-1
TGCAGCGCCTCAAGCGGGAAAGCCTACGAGCAGTACTTC
CSASSGKAYEQYF
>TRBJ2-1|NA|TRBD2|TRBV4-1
TGCGCCAGCAGCTTACTAGCGGGAGCTGTCAATGAGCAGTTCTTC
CASSLLAGAVNEQFF
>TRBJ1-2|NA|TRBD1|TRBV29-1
TGCAGCGTTGTGAACAGGGGCGGCTACACCTTC
CSVVNRGGYTF
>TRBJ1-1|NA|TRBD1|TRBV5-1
TGCGCCAGCAGCGCGGGTACAGGGGACACTGAAGCTTTCTTT
CASSAGTGDTEAFF
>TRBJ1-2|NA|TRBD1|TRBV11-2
TGTGCCAGCAGCTACAGGGGGCCAAACTATGGCTACACCTTC
CASSYRGPNYGYTF
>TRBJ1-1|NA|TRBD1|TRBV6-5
TGTGCCAGCAGTCCGGGGGTATCGGACAGGGGTGAAGCTTTCTTT
CASSPGVSDRGEAFF
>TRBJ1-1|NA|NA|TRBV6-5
TGTGCCAGCAGCCCCGCGGTCACTGGTGAAGCTTTCTTT
CASSPAVTGEAFF
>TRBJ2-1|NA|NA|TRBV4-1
TGCGCCAGCAGCCAGAAGGACTTGGGCTACAATGAGCAGTTCTTC
CASSQKDLGYNEQFF